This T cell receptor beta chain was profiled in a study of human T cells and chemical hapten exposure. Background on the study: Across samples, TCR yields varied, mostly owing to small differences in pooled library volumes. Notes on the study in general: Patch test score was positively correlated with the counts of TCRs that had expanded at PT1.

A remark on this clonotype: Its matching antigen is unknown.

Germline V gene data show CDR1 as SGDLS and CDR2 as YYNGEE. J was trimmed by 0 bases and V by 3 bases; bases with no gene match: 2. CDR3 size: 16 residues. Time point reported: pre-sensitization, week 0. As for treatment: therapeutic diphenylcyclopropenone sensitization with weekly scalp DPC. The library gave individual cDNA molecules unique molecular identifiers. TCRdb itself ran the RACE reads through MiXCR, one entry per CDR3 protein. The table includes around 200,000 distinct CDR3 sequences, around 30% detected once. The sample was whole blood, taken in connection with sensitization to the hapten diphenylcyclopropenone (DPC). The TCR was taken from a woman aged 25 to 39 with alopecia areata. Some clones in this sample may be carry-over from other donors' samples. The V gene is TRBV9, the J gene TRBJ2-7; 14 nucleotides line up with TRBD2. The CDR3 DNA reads TGTGCCAGCAGCGCGGGACTAGCGGGGGACTCCTACGAGCAGTACTTC. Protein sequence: CASSAGLAGDSYEQYF.